The table lists the clone carrying this T cell receptor beta chain with a few counts. The antigen is undetermined. This entry comes from a study of beta chain features in type 1 diabetes. Since all of the isolated RNA was reverse transcribed, expressed TCRB transcripts were what got sequenced. Clones were sequenced by immunoSEQ multiplex PCR, and TCRdb holds only the in-frame ones, with some missing. Among around 280,000 clones listed, approximately 15% were seen once. The CDR3 is 14 residues long. Trimming took 8 bases from V and 2 from J, leaving 17 bases between them. In germline, CDR1 is SQVTM, CDR2 ANQGSEA. On average, the one heparinised blood draw given by each donor was around 110 mL. Study results and limitations: Patients with Type 1 diabetes showed moderately but significantly shorter TCRB CDR3s in all four CD4+ subsets.

Sequenced: naive CD4+ T cells from blood. The V gene is TRBV29-1, the J gene TRBJ2-3; D may be TRBD1 (6 bases). This clonotype originated in a man between 18 and 35 years old with type 1 diabetes. The CDR3 bases are TGCAGCTCTTTAGGGGGTGTTAACACAGATACGCAGTATTTT. As protein: CSSLGGVNTDTQYF.